The T cell receptor (beta chain) under discussion was sequenced for a study of blood T cells in healthy people across ages. Whole-study findings and limits: The study regarded diversity estimates from one million T cells as underestimates. When set beside aged donors, long-lived donors presented more naive CD4+ cells and higher diversity.

Primed by a sample-barcoded 5' primer and a J-beta primer mix, a second PCR proceeded for about 6 to 12 cycles. A template-switch adaptor with 12 random nucleotides tagged each cDNA molecule. TCRdb ran MiXCR on the 5' RACE reads and lists one entry per CDR3 protein. The sample includes hundreds of thousands of distinct CDR3 sequences, roughly 26% of them seen just once. Around 10 milliliters was the volume of peripheral blood drawn from each donor. Points on this clonotype: Its antigen is unidentified.

The CDR3 is 13 amino acids. Losses at the gene ends were 5 bases for V and 7 bases for J; bases not matched to a gene: 3. The chain carries TRBV12-3 or TRBV12-4 and TRBJ2-2, with 8 bases lining up with TRBD1. Source material: blood. The sequence derives from a woman between 70 and 85 years old in good health. The CDR3 DNA follows: TGTGCCAGCAGTCGACAGGGGTTCGGGGAGCTGTTTTTT. Translating it yields CASSRQGFGELFF.